A selection of T cell receptor beta chains follows, all from one sample in a study of blood T cells in healthy people across ages. TCRdb reprocessed the 5' RACE reads via MiXCR and lists one record per CDR3 protein. The table has about 1.4 million distinct CDR3 sequences, approximately 60% seen once. The source material was blood. All receptors come from a man aged 18 to 30 in good health. CDR3s include the opening cysteine and the closing phenylalanine or tryptophan. The D gene is left open where the match is weak. Only some rows state a clone size, as once, few, many or a class for expanded clones.

v_call	d_call	j_call	clone_size	cdr3_aa	cdr3_nt
TRBV11-2	TRBD2	TRBJ2-1	-	CASSLDSLAGGANNERFF	TGTGCCAGCAGCTTAGATTCCCTAGCGGGGGGGGCTAACAATGAGCGGTTCTTC
TRBV10-3	-	TRBJ2-5	-	CAISDPRQRQETQYF	TGTGCCATCAGTGACCCCCGGCAGAGACAAGAGACCCAGTACTTC
TRBV5-1	-	TRBJ2-1	-	CASSPPSGGSGMNEQFF	TGCGCCAGCAGCCCCCCATCGGGCGGGTCAGGAATGAATGAGCAGTTCTTC
TRBV4-1	-	TRBJ2-1	-	CASSQVTENEQFF	TGCGCCAGCAGCCAAGTGACGGAAAATGAGCAGTTCTTC
TRBV7-8	TRBD2	TRBJ2-7	-	CASSSQRGPLYEQYF	TGTGCCAGCAGCTCCCAGCGGGGCCCCCTCTACGAGCAGTACTTC
TRBV7-2	-	TRBJ1-2	-	CASSRSGDLYGYTF	TGTGCCAGCAGCAGATCAGGAGACCTCTATGGCTACACCTTC
TRBV29-1	-	TRBJ2-7	-	CSVAISGGQRYF	TGCAGCGTTGCTATATCGGGGGGACAGCGGTACTTC
TRBV28	-	TRBJ1-5	-	CASSPPQHF	TGTGCCAGCAGTCCGCCCCAGCATTTT
TRBV29-1	-	TRBJ1-2	once	CSVKGASNYGYTF	TGCAGCGTTAAAGGGGCTTCTAACTATGGCTACACCTTC
TRBV6-5	TRBD2	TRBJ2-7	-	CASSYSTTSGRAAYEQYF	TGTGCCAGCAGTTACTCGACCACTAGCGGGAGGGCCGCCTACGAGCAGTACTTC
TRBV12-5	-	TRBJ1-5	-	CASAGGLYQPQHF	TGTGCTAGTGCGGGAGGACTCTATCAGCCCCAGCATTTT
TRBV12-3/TRBV12-4	-	TRBJ1-1	-	CASSFLSRGTEAFF	TGTGCCAGCAGTTTTCTCTCCAGGGGCACTGAAGCTTTCTTT
TRBV6-1	TRBD1	TRBJ2-5	-	CASSRGRGNRGTQYF	TGTGCCAGCAGTCGGGGCAGGGGGAATAGGGGGACCCAGTACTTC
TRBV20-1	-	TRBJ1-5	-	CSARSGLGADYQPQHF	TGCAGTGCTAGAAGTGGATTGGGGGCTGACTATCAGCCCCAGCATTTT
TRBV30	-	TRBJ2-1	-	CAWRAGTLEQFF	TGTGCCTGGAGGGCTGGGACACTTGAGCAGTTCTTC
TRBV5-6	TRBD2	TRBJ2-1	-	CASSYPSDAGGGADNEQFF	TGTGCCAGCAGCTACCCCTCCGATGCCGGCGGGGGGGCTGACAATGAGCAGTTCTTC
TRBV7-7	-	TRBJ2-3	few	CASSGGPAGTADTQYF	TGTGCTAGCAGCGGCGGGCCTGCAGGGACGGCAGATACGCAGTATTTT
TRBV29-1	-	TRBJ1-3	-	CSVVGQLRNTIYF	TGCAGCGTGGTTGGACAGTTGCGAAACACCATATATTTT
TRBV5-5	-	TRBJ2-2	-	CASSWTGSAGELFF	TGTGCCAGCAGCTGGACGGGGTCGGCCGGGGAGCTGTTTTTT
TRBV7-9	-	TRBJ2-2	-	CARSDSLGGELFF	TGTGCCAGATCGGACAGCCTCGGCGGGGAGCTGTTTTTT
TRBV7-2	TRBD2	TRBJ2-3	-	CATDGRGSTDTQYF	TGTGCCACTGACGGGAGGGGCAGTACAGATACGCAGTATTTT
TRBV15	-	TRBJ2-5	few	CATSRDLEETQYF	TGTGCCACCAGCAGAGATCTGGAGGAGACCCAGTACTTC
TRBV12-5	-	TRBJ1-2	-	CASGLADGNYGYTF	TGTGCTAGTGGTTTGGCTGACGGCAACTATGGCTACACCTTC
TRBV7-9	TRBD2	TRBJ2-7	-	CASSFLIGGGSYEQYF	TGTGCCAGCAGCTTTCTGATCGGGGGGGGATCCTACGAGCAGTACTTC
TRBV11-1	-	TRBJ2-1	once	CASSQTSVGEFF	TGTGCCAGCAGCCAGACTAGTGTCGGGGAGTTCTTC
TRBV6-2/TRBV6-3	-	TRBJ2-6	-	CSSSRPYSSPIAGANVLTF	TGTTCCAGCAGTCGTCCGTACAGTAGTCCTATTGCTGGGGCCAACGTCCTGACTTTC
TRBV5-1	TRBD2	TRBJ2-3	-	CASSLDGSGGAKGAHTDTQYF	TGCGCCAGCAGCTTGGACGGTAGCGGGGGCGCAAAGGGAGCACACACAGATACGCAGTATTTT
TRBV20-1	TRBD1	TRBJ2-7	-	CSATLRTGEDEQYF	TGCAGTGCGACGCTTAGGACAGGGGAGGACGAGCAGTACTTC
TRBV28	TRBD1	TRBJ2-4	few	CASSPPGGQGLSIQYF	TGTGCCAGCAGTCCGCCCGGGGGACAGGGGCTCAGCATTCAGTACTTC
TRBV12-3/TRBV12-4	-	TRBJ2-3	-	CASTTRWVSTDTQYF	TGTGCCAGCACCACACGTTGGGTGAGCACAGATACGCAGTATTTT
TRBV4-3	TRBD1	TRBJ1-2	-	CASSQKGTGRDYGYTF	TGCGCCAGCAGCCAAAAGGGGACAGGGCGAGACTATGGCTACACCTTC
TRBV3-1	TRBD2	TRBJ2-7	-	CASRVSGGAAYNEQYF	TGTGCCAGCAGGGTCAGCGGGGGGGCGGCCTACAATGAGCAGTACTTC
TRBV2	-	TRBJ1-2	-	CASGEGIPMSYGYTF	TGTGCCAGCGGGGAGGGGATTCCCATGAGTTATGGCTACACCTTC
TRBV7-2	TRBD1	TRBJ1-2	few	CASSLPNRGYTF	TGTGCCAGCAGCCTCCCCAACAGGGGTTACACCTTC
TRBV6-5	-	TRBJ1-1	-	CASSYGSSGGHGNTEAFF	TGTGCCAGCAGTTACGGATCCTCGGGGGGGCATGGAAACACTGAAGCTTTCTTT
TRBV29-1	-	TRBJ2-2	few	CSVEDRAMNTGELFF	TGCAGCGTTGAAGATAGGGCGATGAACACCGGGGAGCTGTTTTTT
TRBV20-1	TRBD2	TRBJ2-7	-	CSASGRAHEQYF	TGCAGTGCTAGCGGGAGGGCCCACGAGCAGTACTTC
TRBV7-2	-	TRBJ1-2	few	CASSSQDYGYTF	TGTGCCAGCAGCTCCCAAGACTATGGCTACACCTTC
TRBV20-1	-	TRBJ2-7	few	CSASIRQVGNYEQYF	TGCAGTGCTAGTATCCGACAGGTCGGAAACTACGAGCAGTACTTC
TRBV4-3	TRBD1	TRBJ1-1	-	CASSQDYAGGPEAFF	TGCGCCAGCAGCCAAGACTATGCAGGGGGACCTGAAGCTTTCTTT
TRBV28	-	TRBJ1-1	-	CASRPPGPKGTEAFF	TGTGCCAGCAGACCCCCGGGACCTAAAGGTACTGAAGCTTTCTTT
TRBV27	-	TRBJ1-5	-	CASSRLGRQPQHF	TGTGCCAGCAGTCGGTTGGGGAGACAGCCCCAGCATTTT
TRBV20-1	TRBD2	TRBJ2-4	few	CSARDALAGGSIQYF	TGCAGTGCTAGAGATGCACTAGCGGGAGGTAGCATTCAGTACTTC
TRBV7-2	TRBD2	TRBJ2-1	few	CASSLAEGLYNEQFF	TGTGCCAGCAGCTTAGCGGAGGGACTATACAATGAGCAGTTCTTC
TRBV6-2/TRBV6-3	-	TRBJ2-7	-	CACSYRFENRYEQYF	TGTGCCTGCAGTTATAGGTTCGAGAACCGCTACGAGCAGTACTTC
TRBV7-9	TRBD1	TRBJ2-7	-	CASSSRDRYYEQYF	TGTGCCAGCAGCTCCCGGGACAGGTACTACGAGCAGTACTTC
TRBV20-1	-	TRBJ1-2	-	CSAKGPYGYTF	TGCAGTGCAAAGGGACCCTATGGCTACACCTTC
TRBV5-1	-	TRBJ2-3	-	CVSSLGAGTDTQYF	TGCGTCAGCAGCTTGGGAGCAGGCACAGATACGCAGTATTTT
TRBV4-1	TRBD2	TRBJ2-1	-	CASSQARLAGLVNEQFF	TGCGCCAGCAGCCAAGCCCGTCTAGCGGGTCTTGTCAATGAGCAGTTCTTC